Listed below are T cell receptor beta chains from one sample, sequenced in a study of T cells in Graves' hyperthyroidism and ophthalmopathy. A single record per CDR3 protein comes from TCRdb applying MiXCR to the multiplex PCR reads. The sample records 300,000 to 450,000 distinct CDR3 sequences, 20% to 25% being singletons. Sequencing input: blood. These TCRs come from a man aged 45 to 65 with Graves' hyperthyroidism. Each CDR3 is given with its conserved first and last residue. The order of the fields is V gene, J gene, D gene, clone size, CDR3 protein, CDR3 DNA. The D gene is left open where the match is weak. Clone size is shown for a subset of rows, as once, few, many or a class of expanded clone.

TRBV6-5	TRBJ2-5	NA	NA	CASSYSGFQETQYF	TGTGCCAGCAGTTACTCGGGCTTCCAAGAGACCCAGTACTTC
TRBV2	TRBJ2-2	NA	few	CASSEYRGGAGELFF	TGTGCCAGCAGTGAATACAGGGGAGGAGCCGGGGAGCTGTTTTTT
TRBV11-2	TRBJ2-7	NA	NA	CASSLVAGEGEEQYF	TGTGCCAGCAGCTTAGTCGCAGGGGAGGGAGAAGAGCAGTACTTC
TRBV20-1	TRBJ2-3	NA	NA	CSANGAYPSTDTQYF	TGCAGTGCAAACGGTGCCTACCCTAGCACAGATACGCAGTATTTT
TRBV4-1	TRBJ1-5	TRBD1	NA	CASSQTGTVNQRQHF	TGCGCCAGCAGCCAGACCGGGACAGTCAATCAGCGCCAGCATTTT
TRBV2	TRBJ2-1	TRBD1	NA	CASSDSGGRGQEFF	TGTGCCAGCAGTGATTCAGGGGGCAGGGGGCAGGAGTTCTTC
TRBV11-3	TRBJ2-7	TRBD2	NA	CASSLEWTSGEQYF	TGTGCCAGCAGCTTAGAGTGGACTAGCGGTGAGCAGTACTTC
TRBV4-1	TRBJ2-1	TRBD2	NA	CASSQETSGLALNEQFF	TGCGCCAGCAGCCAAGAAACCTCGGGACTAGCTCTCAATGAGCAGTTCTTC
TRBV27	TRBJ2-7	TRBD2	few	CASSSLTSDSYEQYF	TGTGCCAGCAGTTCCTTGACTAGCGATTCCTACGAGCAGTACTTC
TRBV18	TRBJ2-1	NA	many	CASSPRGSQYNEQFF	TGTGCCAGCTCACCACGAGGGAGTCAGTACAATGAGCAGTTCTTC
TRBV18	TRBJ2-2	TRBD1	NA	CASSSREMTGATNTGELFF	TGTGCCAGCTCATCCAGGGAAATGACAGGGGCGACGAACACCGGGGAGCTGTTTTTT
TRBV7-2	TRBJ1-5	NA	many	CASSLGAGRVGQPQHF	TGTGCCAGCAGCTTAGGAGCTGGCAGGGTTGGTCAGCCCCAGCATTTT
TRBV20-1	TRBJ2-5	TRBD2	once	CSVASGQETQYF	TGCAGTGTGGCTAGCGGACAAGAGACCCAGTACTTC
TRBV7-9	TRBJ2-5	TRBD1	NA	CASSSGRDRGLKPQYF	TGTGCCAGCAGCTCGGGCAGGGACAGGGGTTTGAAGCCCCAGTACTTC
TRBV20-1	TRBJ1-1	NA	few	CSASNSGAAEAFF	TGCAGTGCTAGCAACTCAGGGGCAGCTGAAGCTTTCTTT
TRBV20-1	TRBJ2-7	NA	NA	CSANDGPTREQYF	TGCAGTGCTAACGACGGACCCACGAGGGAGCAGTACTTC
TRBV7-2	TRBJ2-7	NA	NA	CASSRGGKGHEQYF	TGTGCCAGTAGTAGGGGGGGCAAGGGGCACGAGCAGTACTTC
TRBV9	TRBJ2-1	NA	NA	CASGILEHEQFF	TGTGCCAGCGGAATTCTAGAGCACGAGCAGTTCTTC
TRBV4-1	TRBJ2-1	NA	once	CASSQVAAREQFF	TGCGCCAGCAGCCAAGTCGCCGCCCGAGAGCAGTTCTTC
TRBV5-1	TRBJ2-7	NA	NA	CASSTGTYYEQYF	TGCGCCAGCAGCACCGGGACATACTACGAGCAGTACTTC
TRBV27	TRBJ2-1	TRBD1	few	CASSLDRAAYNEQFF	TGTGCCAGCAGTTTGGACAGGGCGGCCTACAATGAGCAGTTCTTC
TRBV7-9	TRBJ2-5	TRBD2	many	CASSPQFAGGLETQYF	TGTGCCAGCAGCCCGCAGTTTGCGGGAGGGTTGGAGACCCAGTACTTC
TRBV12-3/TRBV12-4	TRBJ2-1	TRBD2	NA	CASRPAGGNEQFF	TGTGCCAGCAGGCCAGCGGGGGGGAATGAGCAGTTCTTC
TRBV5-1	TRBJ2-3	NA	NA	CASSPDYQIGDTQYF	TGCGCCAGCAGCCCCGACTACCAGATAGGAGATACGCAGTATTTT
TRBV7-2	TRBJ2-1	NA	NA	CASRSPLARTDYNEQFF	TGTGCCAGCAGGTCACCCTTAGCCCGGACAGACTACAATGAGCAGTTCTTC
TRBV7-3	TRBJ2-3	NA	many	CASSLMGEDTQYF	TGTGCCAGCAGCTTAATGGGGGAAGATACGCAGTATTTT
TRBV28	TRBJ2-5	TRBD1	many	CASSSAGTDKETQYF	TGTGCCAGCAGTTCGGCCGGGACAGATAAAGAGACCCAGTACTTC
TRBV27	TRBJ2-2	TRBD1	few	CASSLTWTGAGELFF	TGTGCCAGCAGTTTAACCTGGACAGGGGCCGGGGAGCTGTTTTTT
TRBV20-1	TRBJ2-1	NA	many	CSARAPRLGDEQFF	TGCAGTGCTAGAGCACCTCGGCTTGGGGATGAGCAGTTCTTC
TRBV30	TRBJ1-2	TRBD1	many	CAWTPDRVGYTF	TGTGCCTGGACTCCGGACAGGGTCGGCTACACCTTC
TRBV4-2	TRBJ2-7	TRBD2	NA	CASSQPSGSYEQYF	TGTGCCAGCAGCCAACCTAGCGGGAGTTACGAGCAGTACTTC
TRBV6-1	TRBJ2-2	TRBD2	few	CASSEEALAGGNTGELFF	TGTGCCAGCAGTGAAGAGGCGCTAGCGGGAGGGAACACCGGGGAGCTGTTTTTT
TRBV7-3	TRBJ2-7	TRBD2	NA	CASSRTSGESYEQYF	TGTGCCAGCAGCAGGACTAGCGGGGAGTCCTACGAGCAGTACTTC
TRBV6-1	TRBJ2-5	TRBD2	NA	CASIQGGGSLKETQYF	TGTGCCAGCATCCAGGGTGGCGGGAGCTTGAAAGAGACCCAGTACTTC
TRBV20-1	TRBJ2-7	NA	NA	CSARDLGRTDYEQCF	TGCAGTGCTAGAGATCTCGGGCGGACGGACTACGAGCAGTGCTTC
TRBV9	TRBJ1-1	NA	many	CASSVFMETEAFF	TGTGCCAGCAGCGTATTTATGGAAACTGAAGCTTTCTTT
TRBV24-1	TRBJ2-1	NA	few	CATSDLSEQFF	TGTGCCACCAGTGATTTATCTGAGCAGTTCTTC
TRBV18	TRBJ2-7	NA	many	CASSPQQAYEQYF	TGTGCCAGCTCACCACAACAGGCCTACGAGCAGTACTTC
TRBV27	TRBJ2-7	NA	few	CASRSYRGYEQYF	TGTGCCAGCAGATCCTACAGAGGCTACGAGCAGTACTTC
TRBV12-3/TRBV12-4	TRBJ1-2	NA	once	CASSFSDPGPHYGYTF	TGTGCCAGCAGTTTTTCGGATCCGGGGCCCCACTATGGCTACACCTTC
TRBV25-1	TRBJ1-1	NA	NA	CASHQGAEAFF	TGTGCCAGCCACCAAGGCGCTGAAGCTTTCTTT
TRBV12-3/TRBV12-4	TRBJ2-1	TRBD1	NA	CASTPRGTGTYNEQFF	TGTGCCAGCACCCCTCGGGGGACAGGGACCTACAATGAGCAGTTCTTC
TRBV30	TRBJ1-2	NA	NA	CAGRETQNHGYTF	TGTGCCGGGAGGGAGACGCAGAACCATGGCTACACCTTC
TRBV6-1	TRBJ2-3	NA	NA	CASSDVGPDTQYF	TGTGCCAGCAGCGATGTAGGCCCAGATACGCAGTATTTT
TRBV14	TRBJ1-1	TRBD1	NA	CASRTGGKAFF	TGTGCCAGCAGAACAGGGGGCAAAGCTTTCTTT
TRBV27	TRBJ1-6	NA	once	CASSSQGWSPLHF	TGTGCCAGCAGTTCCCAGGGGTGGTCACCCCTCCACTTT
TRBV29-1	TRBJ1-2	TRBD1	NA	CSVGGGQGATNYGYTF	TGCAGCGTTGGGGGCGGACAGGGTGCTACTAACTATGGCTACACCTTC
TRBV25-1	TRBJ2-4	TRBD1	few	CASTVDRGRELAKNIQYF	TGTGCCAGCACCGTGGACAGGGGGCGAGAGCTAGCCAAAAACATTCAGTACTTC
TRBV27	TRBJ1-1	TRBD1	NA	CASRTGMSEAFF	TGTGCCAGCAGGACAGGGATGTCTGAAGCTTTCTTT
TRBV6-1	TRBJ1-1	NA	many	CASSAASGQRTEAFF	TGTGCCAGCAGTGCCGCCTCAGGGCAGCGAACTGAAGCTTTCTTT
TRBV20-1	TRBJ2-3	TRBD1	few	CSARDLGTVTDTQYF	TGCAGTGCTAGAGATTTAGGGACAGTCACAGATACGCAGTATTTT
TRBV11-2	TRBJ1-4	NA	NA	CASSLSTGNEKLFF	TGTGCCAGCAGCTTAAGTACAGGGAATGAAAAACTGTTTTTT
TRBV12-3/TRBV12-4	TRBJ1-2	NA	few	CASSFGPASNYGYTF	TGTGCCAGCAGTTTTGGGCCAGCCTCTAACTATGGCTACACCTTC
TRBV7-2	TRBJ2-1	NA	few	CASSTAILNEQFF	TGTGCCAGCAGCACCGCGATTTTAAATGAGCAGTTCTTC
TRBV12-3/TRBV12-4	TRBJ1-3	NA	NA	CASSPDGPTLRNTIYF	TGTGCCAGCAGTCCGGACGGCCCCACTCTGAGAAACACCATATATTTT
TRBV7-9	TRBJ2-7	TRBD2	many	CASTGTSGDEQYF	TGTGCCAGCACCGGGACTAGCGGGGACGAGCAGTACTTC
TRBV19	TRBJ2-1	TRBD2	few	CASSRTPGTSAYNEQFF	TGTGCCAGTAGTAGAACACCCGGGACTAGCGCCTACAATGAGCAGTTCTTC
TRBV7-3	TRBJ2-6	NA	NA	CASSLIGGSGANVLTF	TGTGCCAGCAGCTTAATAGGTGGTTCTGGGGCCAACGTCCTGACTTTC